One sample yielded the 14 T cell receptor beta chains listed below, sequenced in a study of patients and donors after allogeneic stem cell transplantation. TCRdb re-called the RT-PCR reads through MiXCR, storing one row per CDR3 protein. The sample records about a million distinct CDR3 sequences, about a sixth being singletons. The sample was blood, either unsorted or a sorted T cell fraction (not recorded which). These receptors were obtained from a human donor who was either an allogeneic HSCT recipient or a stem cell or donor lymphocyte infusion donor (not recorded which). It is not recorded whose cells these are; they may come from a transplant donor.

This clonotype has more than one count but fewer than ten. The chain uses TRBV5-1 and TRBJ2-3; 9 nucleotides line up with TRBD2. The CDR3 consists of 16 residues. With V trimmed by 1 base and J by 2 bases, 5 bases remained unmatched. Germline V CDR1 and CDR2: SGHRS, YFSETQ. The CDR3 here is CASSLWPSGVTDTQYF. The CDR3 DNA follows: TGCGCCAGCAGCTTGTGGCCTAGCGGGGTCACAGATACGCAGTATTTT. The full variable domain, rest sourced from reference TRBV5-1 and TRBJ2-3, is KAGVTQTPRYLIKTRGQQVTLSCSPISGHRSVSWYQQTPGQGLQFLFEYFSETQRNKGNFPGRFSGRQFSNSRSEMNVSTLELGDSALYLCASSLWPSGVTDTQYFGPGTRLTVL.

In its sample, this clonotype was seen a few times. The CDR3 DNA reads TGTGCCAGCAGCCAAGGACCACAGCAGACGCAGTATTTT. It is translated as CASSQGPQQTQYF. This chain connects TRBV3-1 to TRBJ2-3; D remains unclear. With 1 base removed from V and 9 bases from J, the gap between germline ends came to 11 bases. The CDR3 has 13 residues. The germline gives CDR1 LGHDT, CDR2 YNNKEL (reference sequence).

J is TRBJ2-1 and V is TRBV21-1; no check of the table's D call, TRBD1, against the DNA was made. TRBV21-1 is classified as a pseudogene. This CDR3 is 13 amino acids long. DNA of the CDR3: TGTGCCCGCTCGGGACAGGGGGGCAATGAGCAGTTCTTC. Residues: CARSGQGGNEQFF.

This clonotype was counted a few times. The V and J genes are TRBV6-1 and TRBJ1-5; possibly TRBD1 for D (5 bases). This CDR3 region has 18 residues. V was shortened by 7 bases and J by 6 bases, with 28 bases between the two germline ends. Germline CDR1 is MNHNS and CDR2 is SASEGT. The CDR3 bases are TGTGCCAGCACCACGGGCAGGGAGGGTCCCCCACCAATTCAGCCCCAGCATTTT. Its protein product is CASTTGREGPPPIQPQHF.

This clonotype was detected only a few times. The chain recombines TRBV27 with TRBJ2-5, with a weak D call TRBD2 (5 bases). There are 13 residues in the CDR3. V was trimmed by 6 bases and J by 0 bases, leaving 8 bases between them. Germline CDR1 is MNHEY and CDR2 is SMNVEV (reference sequence). As DNA, the CDR3 is TGTGCCAGCAGGGGAGCGTACCAAGAGACCCAGTACTTC. It is translated as CASRGAYQETQYF.

A few counts support this clonotype. This sequence joins TRBV10-3 and TRBJ1-1; D not resolved. The CDR3 is 13 amino acids. Per the germline V gene, CDR1 is ENHRY and CDR2 is SYGVKD. Trimming shortened V by 2 bases and J by 3 bases, and 7 bases separated the two germline ends. The CDR3 nucleotides are TGTGCCATCAGTGAGGGCCCGGACACTGAAGCTTTCTTT. It codes for CAISEGPDTEAFF.

This clonotype has only a few counts. The V call is TRBV7-9, the J call TRBJ2-2; 8 nucleotides agree with TRBD2. The CDR3 is made up of 16 amino acids. The germline CDR1 and CDR2 sequences are SEHNR and FQNEAQ (reference sequence). J gave up 1 base and V 4 bases, and 5 bases lay outside the gene matches. CDR3 sequence: CASSSRLAQNTGELFF. The CDR3 DNA is TGTGCCAGCAGCTCCAGACTAGCGCAGAACACCGGGGAGCTGTTTTTT.

The sample holds a few counts of this clonotype. This chain uses TRBV25-1 with TRBJ2-5; D ambiguous. The CDR3 loop spans 13 amino acids. The germline V gene has CDR1 MGHDK and CDR2 SYGVNS. Trimming stripped 6 bases from V and 5 bases from J, with 13 bases between. DNA for the CDR3: TGTGCCAGCAGCGAAAGGAATGAGGAGACCCAGTACTTC. Translating it yields CASSERNEETQYF.

This clonotype was seen a handful of times. The CDR3 bases are TGTGCCAGCAGCTTAGAGGCAGAAGAGACCCAGTACTTC. It encodes CASSLEAEETQYF. This chain uses TRBV13 with TRBJ2-5; no definite D call. Germline CDR1 is PRHDT and CDR2 is FYEKMQ (reference sequence). This CDR3 spans 13 amino acids. V lost 1 base, J lost 3 bases, and 6 bases lay in between.

The chain links TRBV5-1 to TRBJ2-3; possible D gene TRBD2, 5 bases. Per the germline V gene, CDR1 is SGHRS and CDR2 is YFSETQ. V shed 4 bases and J shed 10 bases, with 13 bases lying between them. This CDR3 contains 12 residues. CDR3 bases: TGCGCCAGCAGCCTCCAGGAGGAGGCGCAGTATTTT. Translation: CASSLQEEAQYF.

This clonotype came up many times. The CDR3 nucleotides read TGTGCCAGCAGCCCTCCGACAGGGAAGTCTAACTATGGCTACACCTTC. Protein product: CASSPPTGKSNYGYTF. V is TRBV3-1 and J is TRBJ1-2; TRBD1 matches at 7 bases. CDR1 is LGHDT, CDR2 YNNKEL, per germline (reference sequence). There are 16 residues in the CDR3. Trimming cost V 4 bases and J 0 bases; bases outside gene matches: 8.

This chain joins TRBV4-3 and TRBJ2-1; a possible D gene is TRBD1 (5 bases). The CDR3 contains 14 residues. The V end was cut by 6 bases, the J end by 4 bases, with 13 bases between. The germline CDR1 and CDR2 sequences are LGHNA and YSLEER. In DNA, the CDR3 is TGCGCCAGCAGTCCAACCGACAGTTACAATGAGCAGTTCTTC. This codes for CASSPTDSYNEQFF.

In its sample, this clonotype was seen a few times. The chain uses TRBV30 and TRBJ1-6, with D unresolved. The CDR3 length is 15 residues. Trimming took off 3 bases at V and 7 bases at J, with 16 bases between the two ends. In germline, CDR1 is GTSNPN, CDR2 SVGIG (reference sequence). The CDR3 loop is CAWSRKMGANSPLHF. CDR3 nucleotide sequence: TGTGCCTGGAGCCGCAAAATGGGCGCGAATTCACCCCTCCACTTT.

CDR3 bases: TGCAGCGTTGTGCGTGGAGCGAACGAGCAGTACTTC. Amino acid sequence: CSVVRGANEQYF. The rearrangement uses TRBV29-1 and TRBJ2-7, with D uncertain. The CDR3 length is 12 residues. In germline, CDR1 is SQVTM, CDR2 ANQGSEA. Trimming pared 4 bases from V and 5 bases from J, leaving 12 bases between.